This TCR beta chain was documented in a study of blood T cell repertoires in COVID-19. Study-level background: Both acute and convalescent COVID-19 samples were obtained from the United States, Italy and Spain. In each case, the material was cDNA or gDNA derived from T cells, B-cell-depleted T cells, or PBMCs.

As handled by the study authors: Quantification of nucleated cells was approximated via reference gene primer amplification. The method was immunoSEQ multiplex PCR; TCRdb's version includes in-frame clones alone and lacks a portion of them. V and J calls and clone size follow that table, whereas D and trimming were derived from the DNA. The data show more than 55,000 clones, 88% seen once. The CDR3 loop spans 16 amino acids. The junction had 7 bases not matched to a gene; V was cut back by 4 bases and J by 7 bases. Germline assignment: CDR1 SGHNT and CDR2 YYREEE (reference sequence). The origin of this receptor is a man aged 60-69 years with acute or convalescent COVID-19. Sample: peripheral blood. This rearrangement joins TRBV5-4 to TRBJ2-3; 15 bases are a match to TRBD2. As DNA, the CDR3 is TGTGCCAGCAGCACTCCGGGACTAGCGGGGGGAAATACGCAGTATTTT. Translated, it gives CASSTPGLAGGNTQYF.